These 26 T cell receptor beta chains were sequenced from one sample in a study of siplizumab effects on memory and regulatory T cells. The repertoire was sequenced with immunoSEQ multiplex PCR; TCRdb's copy has only in-frame clones and lacks some. This table holds about 100,000 clones, 94% found once. Sample: Tregs sorted from blood. These receptors were taken from a human donor in good health.

The gene calls are TRBV5-6 and TRBJ1-1; 7 bases are shared with TRBD1. This CDR3 region has 15 residues. Germline trimming cut 1 base from V and 0 bases from J; bases unmatched to any gene: 3. Germline CDR1 and CDR2: SGHDT and YYEEEE. CDR3: CASSLRTGMNTEAFF. CDR3 DNA: TGTGCCAGCAGCTTGAGGACAGGCATGAACACTGAAGCTTTCTTT. Complete variable domain (other parts from reference TRBV5-6 and TRBJ1-1): DAGVTQSPTHLIKTRGQQVTLRCSPKSGHDTVSWYQQALGQGPQFIFQYYEEEERQRGNFPDRFSGHQFPNYSSELNVNALLLGDSALYLCASSLRTGMNTEAFFGQGTRLTVV.

The chain has TRBV5-1 and TRBJ2-6, with a weak D call TRBD1 (5 bases). Germline-derived CDR1 and CDR2 are SGHRS and YFSETQ. The CDR3 runs 14 residues. V was trimmed by 5 bases and J by 1 base, leaving 7 bases between them. CDR3 region: CASRGRSGANVLTF. CDR3 DNA sequence: TGCGCCAGCAGGGGGCGGTCTGGGGCCAACGTCCTGACTTTC.

The CDR3 DNA sequence: TGTGCCAGCAGTTTTCGCGGAGGTTGGGGAAACACCATATATTTT. Protein sequence: CASSFRGGWGNTIYF. V and J are TRBV28 and TRBJ1-3; D is uncertain. The CDR3 contains 15 residues. Per germline, CDR1 MDHEN and CDR2 SYDVKM. The V gene lost 3 bases and the J gene lost 4 bases, with 13 bases spanning the gap.

The chain links TRBV11-1 to TRBJ2-6; tentative D call: TRBD1 (6 bases). The CDR3 spans 15 residues. V was shortened by 3 bases and J by 2 bases, with 8 bases between the two germline ends. Germline CDR1 is SGHAT and CDR2 is FQDESV (reference sequence). The CDR3 nucleotides read TGTGCCAGCAGCTTGTCAGGGGCTGGGGCCAACGTCCTGACTTTC. Encoded protein: CASSLSGAGANVLTF.

V usage is TRBV7-8 and J usage is TRBJ2-5, with 11 bases fitting TRBD2. This CDR3 is 16 amino acids long. J lost 3 bases, V lost 2 bases, and 5 bases had no gene match. CDR1 SGHVS and CDR2 FQNEAQ come from the germline V gene. The CDR3 loop reads CASSLLGTSGEETQYF. CDR3 coding DNA: TGTGCCAGCAGCTTATTGGGGACTAGCGGTGAAGAGACCCAGTACTTC.

The CDR3 loop reads CASSLTDNYGYTF. As DNA, the CDR3 is TGTGCCAGCAGCTTAACGGATAACTATGGCTACACCTTC. This chain uses TRBV5-4 with TRBJ1-2; D is unresolved. The germline V and J ends were trimmed by 2 bases and 1 base, with 6 bases remaining between them. Germline V gene sequence: CDR1 SGHNT, CDR2 YYREEE (reference sequence). The CDR3 has 13 amino acids.

The CDR3 loop reads CATSSLGTGLLNTEAFF. The CDR3 coding sequence is TGTGCCACCAGCAGCCTCGGGACAGGGTTACTGAACACTGAAGCTTTCTTT. The V call is TRBV15, the J call TRBJ1-1, with TRBD1 matching 9 bases. The CDR3 runs to 17 residues. CDR1 is LNHNV and CDR2 is YYDKDF in the germline V gene (reference sequence). The V gene end was trimmed by 3 bases and the J gene end by 0 bases; junction bases not matched to a gene: 8.

J is TRBJ2-1 and V is TRBV5-1, with TRBD1 identical over 9 bases. The CDR3 has 13 residues. The ends lost 6 bases at V and 8 bases at J; junction bases unmatched: 6. Germline CDR1 SGHRS, CDR2 YFSETQ. This CDR3 reads CASTGQGADEQFF. DNA of the CDR3: TGCGCCAGCACGGGACAGGGAGCCGATGAGCAGTTCTTC.

The genes are TRBV7-8 and TRBJ2-1; possibly TRBD1 or TRBD2 for D (6 bases each). The germline V gene encodes CDR1 SGHVS and CDR2 FQNEAQ. The CDR3 runs 14 residues. The germline V and J ends were trimmed by 3 bases and 9 bases, with 15 bases remaining between them. The CDR3 coding sequence is TGTGCCAGCAGCTTGGGGGGCGGGTGGTCTGAGCAGTTCTTC. Translation: CASSLGGGWSEQFF.

The genes are TRBV10-3 and TRBJ1-5; D remains unclear. Trimming removed 7 bases from V and 3 bases from J, with 10 bases in between. The CDR3 is 13 residues long. Germline V gives CDR1 ENHRY, CDR2 SYGVKD. CDR3 coding DNA: TGTGCCATCAATGAAGGGTACAATCAGCCCCAGCATTTT. Its protein product is CAINEGYNQPQHF.

The chain uses TRBV7-3 and TRBJ2-1; D call uncertain. The CDR3 has 12 residues. From germline, CDR1 is SGHTA and CDR2 FQGTGA. The ends were cut back, 4 bases at V and 7 bases at J, with 8 bases in the middle. The CDR3 loop is CASSSKYNEQFF. CDR3 DNA: TGTGCCAGCAGCTCGAAATATAATGAGCAGTTCTTC.

CDR3 in DNA: TGTGCCAGCAGCTTATCTTGGGGGCGAGCCGGGGAGCTGTTTTTT. The encoded protein is CASSLSWGRAGELFF. V usage is TRBV7-3 and J usage is TRBJ2-2; tentatively, D is TRBD1 (6 bases). This CDR3 region has 15 residues. Germline assignment: CDR1 SGHTA and CDR2 FQGTGA. V was shortened by 2 bases and J by 6 bases, with 13 bases between the two germline ends.

V gene TRBV28 combines with J gene TRBJ1-2; D is perhaps TRBD1 (5 bases). Trimming left V 4 bases short and J 6 bases short, with 9 bases between. Germline lookup yields CDR1 MDHEN and CDR2 SYDVKM. The CDR3 extends over 12 amino acids. The CDR3 protein is CASSSQGHGYTF. CDR3 nucleotides: TGTGCCAGCAGTTCCCAGGGTCATGGCTACACCTTC.

The chain combines TRBV5-1 with TRBJ2-1; D is uncertain. This CDR3 contains 15 residues. V was clipped by 0 bases and J by 3 bases, with 10 bases between them. CDR1 SGHRS and CDR2 YFSETQ come from the germline V gene. CDR3 coding DNA: TGCGCCAGCAGCTTGGGGGCCGGATTCTACAATGAGCAGTTCTTC. It specifies CASSLGAGFYNEQFF.

This chain uses TRBV5-1 with TRBJ2-1; TRBD2 matches at 12 bases. This CDR3 is 14 amino acids long. Unmatched junction bases numbered 6, after V lost 7 bases and J lost 7 bases. CDR1 SGHRS and CDR2 YFSETQ come from the germline V gene. The CDR3 DNA follows: TGCGCCAGCCAGATAGGACTAGCGGGAAATGAGCAGTTCTTC. Amino acids: CASQIGLAGNEQFF.

This chain connects TRBV19 to TRBJ2-1; the match to TRBD2 covers 9 bases. The ends lost 7 bases at V and 4 bases at J; junction bases unmatched: 14. This CDR3 has 17 amino acids. Germline-derived CDR1 and CDR2 are LNHDA and SQIVND (reference sequence). CDR3 in DNA: TGTGCCAGTACCACCCGCCACCTAGCGGGATCATACAATGAGCAGTTCTTC. It yields the protein CASTTRHLAGSYNEQFF.

The chain employs TRBV5-1 and TRBJ2-5, with D uncertain. Germline loops: CDR1 SGHRS, CDR2 YFSETQ. This CDR3 spans 12 amino acids. Trimming removed 2 bases from V and 2 bases from J, with 4 bases in between. Here the CDR3 reads CASSFLQETQYF. DNA of the CDR3: TGCGCCAGCAGCTTTCTTCAAGAGACCCAGTACTTC.

V gene TRBV25-1 combines with J gene TRBJ1-3; D unresolved. This CDR3 is built from 16 residues. Trimming pared 1 base from V and 2 bases from J, leaving 12 bases between. Per the germline V gene, CDR1 is MGHDK and CDR2 is SYGVNS. For the CDR3, the DNA is TGTGCCAGCAGTGAATGGGGTGAATCGGCTGGAAACACCATATATTTT. It codes for CASSEWGESAGNTIYF. Supplemented by reference TRBV25-1 and TRBJ1-3, the full variable domain reads EADIYQTPRYLVIGTGKKITLECSQTMGHDKMYWYQQDPGMELHLIHYSYGVNSTEKGDLSSESTVSRIRTEHFPLTLESARPSHTSQYLCASSEWGESAGNTIYFGEGSWLTVV.

This chain joins TRBV2 and TRBJ1-1, with D hard to call. CDR1 and CDR2 from the germline V gene are SNHLY and FYNNEI. The CDR3 length is 14 residues. V dropped 3 bases and J dropped 3 bases, with 11 bases sitting between them. CDR3: CASSDWLGDTEAFF. CDR3 coding DNA: TGTGCCAGCAGTGATTGGCTCGGGGACACTGAAGCTTTCTTT.

For the CDR3, the DNA is TGTGCCAGCAGTTTAGGCGGGAGTGGCTACAATGAGCAGTTCTTC. Translating it yields CASSLGGSGYNEQFF. The chain uses TRBV28 and TRBJ2-1; TRBD2 matches 7 bases. Trimming at V came to 2 bases and at J to 3 bases, leaving 4 bases not matched to a gene. Germline CDR1 is MDHEN and CDR2 is SYDVKM. The CDR3 length is 15 residues.

The chain uses TRBV28 and TRBJ2-5; D is perhaps TRBD1 (5 bases). The CDR3 contains 14 residues. CDR1 is MDHEN, CDR2 SYDVKM, per germline. The V and J ends lost 4 bases and 1 base respectively, with 10 bases between them. The CDR3 nucleotides are TGTGCCAGCAGTTCGACAGCCTTCCAAGAGACCCAGTACTTC. Protein: CASSSTAFQETQYF.

The chain joins TRBV15 to TRBJ1-1, with D possibly matching TRBD1 (5 bases). V gave up 2 bases and J gave up 11 bases, with 18 bases separating them. The CDR3 runs 14 residues. Germline assignment: CDR1 LNHNV and CDR2 YYDKDF (reference sequence). CDR3 sequence reads: CATSRPPVGHGAFF. For the CDR3, the DNA is TGTGCCACCAGCAGACCACCTGTTGGACATGGGGCTTTCTTT. Full variable domain (rest looked up from reference TRBV15 and TRBJ1-1): DAMVIQNPRYQVTQFGKPVTLSCSQTLNHNVMYWYQQKSSQAPKLLFHYYDKDFNNEADTPDNFQSRRPNTSFCFLDIRSPGLGDTAMYLCATSRPPVGHGAFFGQGTRLTVV.

The chain is built from TRBV4-2 and TRBJ2-1; TRBD2 might be the D (6 bases). Germline-derived CDR1 and CDR2 are LGHNA and YNFKEQ. The germline V and J ends were trimmed by 4 bases and 0 bases, with 19 bases remaining between them. This CDR3 is built from 18 residues. In DNA form, the CDR3 reads TGTGCCAGCAGCCCAAGATCCGGTGGCGGGATCTCCTACAATGAGCAGTTCTTC. It encodes CASSPRSGGGISYNEQFF.

The rearrangement links TRBV6-5 to TRBJ2-2; D not certain. The length of the CDR3 is 14 residues. The germline CDR1 and CDR2 sequences are MNHEY and SVGAGI. Trimming stripped 8 bases from V and 4 bases from J, with 14 bases between. In DNA form, the CDR3 reads TGTGCCAGCCGCTACATTGGCGCCACCGGGGAGCTGTTTTTT. It codes for CASRYIGATGELFF.

This chain links TRBV10-2 with TRBJ1-2; D not resolved. Germline V gives CDR1 WSHSY, CDR2 SAAADI. Trimming left V 6 bases short and J 5 bases short, with 13 bases between. The CDR3 totals 13 residues. The CDR3 loop is CASRDKLGYGYTF. The CDR3 DNA reads TGCGCCAGCAGAGACAAACTAGGGTATGGCTACACCTTC.

The rearrangement joins TRBV7-9 to TRBJ1-5; TRBD1 agrees at 9 bases. CDR1 and CDR2 from the germline V gene are SEHNR and FQNEAQ (reference sequence). J was trimmed by 4 bases and V by 4 bases; bases with no gene match: 11. CDR3 length: 17 residues. The CDR3 loop is CASSSLRDRAENQPQHF. The CDR3, as DNA: TGTGCCAGCAGCTCGCTCCGGGACAGGGCGGAGAATCAGCCCCAGCATTTT.